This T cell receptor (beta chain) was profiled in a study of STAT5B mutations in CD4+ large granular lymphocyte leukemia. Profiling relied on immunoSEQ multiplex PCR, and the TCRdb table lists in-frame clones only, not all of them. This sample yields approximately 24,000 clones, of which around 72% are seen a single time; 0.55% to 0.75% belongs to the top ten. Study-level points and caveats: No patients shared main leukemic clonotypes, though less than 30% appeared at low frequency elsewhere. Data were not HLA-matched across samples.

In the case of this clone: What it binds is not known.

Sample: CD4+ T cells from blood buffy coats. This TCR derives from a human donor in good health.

In DNA, the CDR3 is TGTGCCTGGAGTGGACGGACGAAGAGCTCCTACAATGAGCAGTTCTTC. It is translated as CAWSGRTKSSYNEQFF. This chain uses TRBV30 with TRBJ2-1; no definite D call. CDR1 and CDR2 from the germline V gene are GTSNPN and SVGIG (reference sequence). Trimming stripped 1 base from V and 0 bases from J, with 13 bases between. The CDR3 covers 16 residues.